Below, one TCR beta chain is given with its context. No antigen is known for it. In terms of origin and age, donors were healthy Caucasian individuals from Russia aged 6 to 90. Trimming removed 10 bases from V and 7 bases from J; junction bases left unmatched: 9. The CDR3 sequence is 13 residues long. Looked up from germline, CDR1 is MNHEY and CDR2 is SVGEGT. The sample belongs to a study of blood T cells in healthy people across ages. General study findings and limits: More naive CD4+ cells and higher diversity marked long-lived donors relative to aged donors.

Then a second PCR, running roughly 7 to 11 cycles, was carried out with a sample-barcoded 5' primer and a J-beta primer mix. Tags on each cDNA molecule came from a template-switch adaptor with 12 random nucleotides. A single record per CDR3 protein comes from TCRdb applying MiXCR to the 5' RACE reads. The top ten clones hold 45% to 60% of a sample with approximately 400,000 distinct CDR3 sequences, approximately 47% of them seen once. This TCR was recovered from a man in his 60s in good health. The sequenced sample was blood. This chain links TRBV6-2 or TRBV6-3 with TRBJ2-5; TRBD2 matches 10 bases. As DNA, the CDR3 is TGTGCCACCGGACTAGCGGCTATGGGGACCCAGTACTTC. This encodes CATGLAAMGTQYF.